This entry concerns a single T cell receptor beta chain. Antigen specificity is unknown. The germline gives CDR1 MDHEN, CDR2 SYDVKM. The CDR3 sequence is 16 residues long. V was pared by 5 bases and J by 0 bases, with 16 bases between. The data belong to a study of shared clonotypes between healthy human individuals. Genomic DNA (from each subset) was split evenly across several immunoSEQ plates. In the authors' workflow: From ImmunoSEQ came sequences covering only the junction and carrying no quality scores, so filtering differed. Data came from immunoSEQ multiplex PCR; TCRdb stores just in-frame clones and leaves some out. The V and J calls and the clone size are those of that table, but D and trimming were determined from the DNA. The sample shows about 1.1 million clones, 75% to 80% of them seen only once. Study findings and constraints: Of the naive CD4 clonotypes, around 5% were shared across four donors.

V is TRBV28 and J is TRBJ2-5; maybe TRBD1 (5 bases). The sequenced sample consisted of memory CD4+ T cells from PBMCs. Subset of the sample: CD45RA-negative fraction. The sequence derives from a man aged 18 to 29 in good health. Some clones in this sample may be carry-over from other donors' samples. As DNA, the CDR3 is TGTGCCAGCAGTCACTATTCGACAGACCACCAAGAGACCCAGTACTTC. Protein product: CASSHYSTDHQETQYF.